These 12 T cell receptor beta chains share one sample of origin, sequenced in a study of cytomegalovirus exposure and HLA in healthy donors. PCR was performed using 60 Vbeta and 13 Jbeta primers. Method: immunoSEQ multiplex PCR; TCRdb's copy keeps in-frame clones and lacks some. This table has fewer than 110,000 clones, approximately 64% appearing once. The material sequenced was PBMCs. The source of these receptors is a woman aged 50 to 60 in good health and CMV-seronegative.

This rearrangement joins TRBV7-2 to TRBJ2-7; 7 positions match TRBD2. CDR3 length: 14 amino acids. Per the germline V gene, CDR1 is SGHTA and CDR2 is FQGNSA. Trimming at V came to 0 bases and at J to 12 bases, leaving 11 bases not matched to a gene. CDR3 sequence reads: CASSLARTSRDPYF. The CDR3 DNA follows: TGTGCCAGCAGCTTAGCCAGGACTAGTCGAGACCCGTACTTC.

V and J are TRBV6-5 and TRBJ2-5; the D is unclear. The J call may be wrong; the DNA end is better matched by TRBJ2-7. The CDR3 runs to 12 residues. Germline CDR1 is MNHEY and CDR2 is SVGAGI. Here the CDR3 DNA reads TGTGCCAGCAGTACCGTGCTGGGCGAGCAGTACTTC. Translated, it gives CASSTVLGEQYF.

This clone was observed a few times. The rearrangement joins TRBV7-8 to TRBJ2-2; tentative D call: TRBD2 (5 bases). The V gene's germline CDR1 is SGHVS and CDR2 FQNEAQ. This CDR3 is built from 14 residues. V gave up 5 bases and J gave up 4 bases, with 11 bases separating them. CDR3 protein: CASSPRDITGELFF. The CDR3 nucleotides are TGTGCCAGCAGCCCGAGGGATATCACCGGGGAGCTGTTTTTT.

The rearrangement links TRBV7-6 to TRBJ2-7; TRBD1 might be the D (7 bases). This CDR3 has 15 residues. Germline V gene sequence: CDR1 SGHVS, CDR2 FNYEAQ. The germline V and J ends were trimmed by 1 base and 5 bases, with 15 bases remaining between them. CDR3 loop: CASSLGQGGFDEQYF. In nucleotides, the CDR3 is TGTGCCAGCAGCTTAGGTCAGGGGGGTTTCGACGAGCAGTACTTC.

This clone turned up a few times. The chain uses TRBV5-4 and TRBJ2-7; 15 bases line up with TRBD2. The CDR3 is 16 amino acids. The germline CDR1 and CDR2 sequences are SGHNT and YYREEE (reference sequence). V shed 3 bases and J 3 bases; nucleotides not matched to a gene: 4. CDR3 DNA: TGTGCCAGCAGCTCGGGACTAGCGGGAGGACTCTACGAGCAGTACTTC. Translating it yields CASSSGLAGGLYEQYF.

The chain carries TRBV18 and TRBJ1-3; perhaps TRBD1 as D (6 bases). The CDR3 has 18 amino acids. Trimming pared 2 bases from V and 0 bases from J, leaving 17 bases between. CDR1 and CDR2 (germline): KGHSH, LQKENI. CDR3 in DNA: TGTGCCAGCTCACCAACTGCAACAGGGCCTTCCTCTGGAAACACCATATATTTT. It translates to CASSPTATGPSSGNTIYF.

This chain links TRBV6-6 with TRBJ1-1; 8 bases are a match to TRBD1. J gave up 8 bases and V 7 bases, and 12 bases lay outside the gene matches. CDR1 MNHNY and CDR2 SVGAGI come from the germline V gene (reference sequence). The CDR3 sequence is 14 residues long. CDR3: CASIYAKRQGEAFF. The CDR3 nucleotides read TGTGCCAGCATCTACGCCAAACGACAGGGGGAAGCTTTCTTT.

The CDR3 region has the DNA TGTGCCAGCAGCTTAGGAGGCAGGGGGGTCTTTCTATTCTATGGCTACACCTTC. Translated: CASSLGGRGVFLFYGYTF. The V and J genes are TRBV7-9 and TRBJ1-2, with 7 nucleotides matching TRBD1. V was clipped by 1 base and J by 4 bases; unmatched bases: 15. Germline loops: CDR1 SEHNR, CDR2 FQNEAQ (reference sequence). CDR3 length: 18 amino acids.

The CDR3 coding sequence is TGCGCCAGCAGCCAAGATCTTATGGTGCGCTACGAGCAGTACTTC. The encoded protein is CASSQDLMVRYEQYF. The chain carries TRBV4-3 and TRBJ2-7; D is unresolved. Trimming shortened V by 0 bases and J by 3 bases, and 12 bases separated the two germline ends. CDR1 and CDR2 (germline): LGHNA, YSLEER. CDR3 length equals 15 residues.

By sample share, this clone is medium-sized. This chain connects TRBV2 to TRBJ2-1, with D tentatively TRBD2 (6 bases). The CDR3 is made up of 15 amino acids. Trimming left V 4 bases short and J 1 base short, with 11 bases between. CDR1 is SNHLY, CDR2 FYNNEI, per germline. CDR3 sequence: CASSVWRDSYNEQFF. CDR3 coding DNA: TGTGCCAGCAGTGTATGGCGGGATTCCTACAATGAGCAGTTCTTC.

The chain is built from TRBV6-6 and TRBJ1-5; no clear D gene. Germline V CDR1 and CDR2: MNHNY, SVGAGI (reference sequence). The CDR3 is 12 amino acids. Deletions cut 5 bases from V and 5 bases from J, with 7 bases between. The CDR3 region is CASSPSYQPQHF. The CDR3 nucleotides are TGTGCCAGCAGTCCATCATATCAGCCCCAGCATTTT.

The rearrangement links TRBV19 to TRBJ2-3; D might be TRBD2 (6 bases). Germline-derived CDR1 and CDR2 are LNHDA and SQIVND (reference sequence). The V gene lost 4 bases and the J gene lost 6 bases, with 11 bases spanning the gap. The CDR3 consists of 13 residues. The CDR3 spells CASSKWEDDTQYF. DNA of the CDR3: TGTGCCAGTAGTAAGTGGGAGGACGATACGCAGTATTTT.